This T cell receptor (beta chain) was obtained from a study of blood T cell repertoires in COVID-19. Study as a whole: Acute-phase and convalescent COVID-19 samples originated in the United States, Italy and Spain. In each case, the material was cDNA or gDNA derived from T cells, B-cell-depleted T cells, or PBMCs.

How the authors handled the data: The assay estimated nucleated cells by amplifying reference gene primers. Assay used: immunoSEQ multiplex PCR; TCRdb lists only in-frame clones, some missing. D and trimming come from the DNA, and the V and J calls and clone size come from that table. The table shows roughly 100,000 clones, with more than 75% occurring only once. Germline V gene data show CDR1 as SEHNR and CDR2 as FQNEAQ (reference sequence). V lost 5 bases and J lost 0, with 8 bases in between. The CDR3 sequence is 15 residues long. The receptor comes from a human donor in a cohort sampled during active COVID-19. This chain connects TRBV7-9 to TRBJ2-6; D gene ambiguous. The material sequenced was peripheral blood. CDR3 loop: CASSREISGANVLTF. The DNA for the CDR3 is TGTGCCAGCAGCCGTGAGATCTCTGGGGCCAACGTCCTGACTTTC.